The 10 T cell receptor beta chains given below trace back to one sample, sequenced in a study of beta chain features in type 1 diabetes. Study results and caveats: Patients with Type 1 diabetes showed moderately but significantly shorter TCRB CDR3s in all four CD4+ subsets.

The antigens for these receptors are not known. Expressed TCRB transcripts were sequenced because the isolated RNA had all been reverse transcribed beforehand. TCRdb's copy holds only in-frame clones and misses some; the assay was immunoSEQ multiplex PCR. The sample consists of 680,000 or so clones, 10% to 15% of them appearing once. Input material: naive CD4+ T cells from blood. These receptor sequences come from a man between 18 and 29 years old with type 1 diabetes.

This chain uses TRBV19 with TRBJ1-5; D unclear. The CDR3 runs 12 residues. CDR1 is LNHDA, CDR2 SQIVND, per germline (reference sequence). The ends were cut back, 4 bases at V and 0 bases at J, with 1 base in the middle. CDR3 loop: CASSNSNQPQHF. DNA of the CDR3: TGTGCCAGTAGTAATAGCAATCAGCCCCAGCATTTT.

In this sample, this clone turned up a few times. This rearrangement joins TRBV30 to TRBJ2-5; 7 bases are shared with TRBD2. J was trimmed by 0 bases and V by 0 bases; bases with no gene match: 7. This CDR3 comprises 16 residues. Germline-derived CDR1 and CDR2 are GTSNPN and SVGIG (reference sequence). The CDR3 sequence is CAWSVQAGDYQETQYF. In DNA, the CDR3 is TGTGCCTGGAGTGTACAGGCGGGGGACTACCAAGAGACCCAGTACTTC.

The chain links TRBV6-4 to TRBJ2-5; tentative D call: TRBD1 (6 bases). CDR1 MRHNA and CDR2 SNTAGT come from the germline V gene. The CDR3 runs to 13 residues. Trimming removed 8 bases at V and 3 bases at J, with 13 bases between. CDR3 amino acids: CASQGQTKETQYF. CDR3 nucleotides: TGTGCCAGCCAGGGGCAGACTAAAGAGACCCAGTACTTC.

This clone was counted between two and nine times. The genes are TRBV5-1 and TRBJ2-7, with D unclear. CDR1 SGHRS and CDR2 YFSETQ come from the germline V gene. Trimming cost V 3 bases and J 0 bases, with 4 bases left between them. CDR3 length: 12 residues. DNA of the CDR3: TGCGCCAGCAGCTCTAGCTCCTACGAGCAGTACTTC. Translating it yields CASSSSSYEQYF. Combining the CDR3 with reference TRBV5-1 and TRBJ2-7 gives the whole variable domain KAGVTQTPRYLIKTRGQQVTLSCSPISGHRSVSWYQQTPGQGLQFLFEYFSETQRNKGNFPGRFSGRQFSNSRSEMNVSTLELGDSALYLCASSSSSYEQYFGPGTRLTVT.

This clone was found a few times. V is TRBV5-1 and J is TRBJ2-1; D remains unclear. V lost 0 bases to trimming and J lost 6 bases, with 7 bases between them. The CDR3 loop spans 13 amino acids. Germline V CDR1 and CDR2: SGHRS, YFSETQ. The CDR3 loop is CASSLEGINEQFF. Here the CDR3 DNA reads TGCGCCAGCAGCTTGGAAGGAATCAATGAGCAGTTCTTC.

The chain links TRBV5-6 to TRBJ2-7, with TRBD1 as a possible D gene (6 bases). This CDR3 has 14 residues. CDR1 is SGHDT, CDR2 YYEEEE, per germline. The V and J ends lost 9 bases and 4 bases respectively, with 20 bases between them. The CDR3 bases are TGTGCCACCATGGAGACAGGCAGGGAATACGAGCAGTACTTC. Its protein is CATMETGREYEQYF. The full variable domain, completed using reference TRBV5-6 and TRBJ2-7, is DAGVTQSPTHLIKTRGQQVTLRCSPKSGHDTVSWYQQALGQGPQFIFQYYEEEERQRGNFPDRFSGHQFPNYSSELNVNALLLGDSALYLCATMETGREYEQYFGPGTRLTVT.

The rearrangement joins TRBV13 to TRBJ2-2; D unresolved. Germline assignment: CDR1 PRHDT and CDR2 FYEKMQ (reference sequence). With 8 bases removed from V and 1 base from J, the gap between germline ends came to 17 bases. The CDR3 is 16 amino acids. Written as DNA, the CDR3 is TGTGCCAGCCGAAGGGCCGGTCGTGGGAACACCGGGGAGCTGTTTTTT. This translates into CASRRAGRGNTGELFF.

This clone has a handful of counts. The CDR3 loop is CASSLDGGETQYF. The CDR3 DNA reads TGTGCCAGCAGCTTAGATGGCGGAGAGACCCAGTACTTC. The V call is TRBV11-3, the J call TRBJ2-5; D gene ambiguous. CDR1 and CDR2 (germline): SGHNT, YENEEA. Trimming shortened V by 0 bases and J by 4 bases, and 6 bases separated the two germline ends. The CDR3 runs to 13 residues. Full variable domain (outside the CDR3, taken from reference TRBV11-3 and TRBJ2-5): EAGVVQSPRYKIIEKKQPVAFWCNPISGHNTLYWYLQNLGQGPELLIRYENEEAVDDSQLPKDRFSAERLKGVDSTLKIQPAELGDSAVYLCASSLDGGETQYFGPGTRLLVL.

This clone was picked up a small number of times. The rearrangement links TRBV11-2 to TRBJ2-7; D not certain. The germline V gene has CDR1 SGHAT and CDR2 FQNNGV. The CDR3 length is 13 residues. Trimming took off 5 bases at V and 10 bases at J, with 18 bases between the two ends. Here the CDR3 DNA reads TGTGCCAGCAGCCTTCTAGGTGAAGGGTCCCAGTACTTC. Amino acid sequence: CASSLLGEGSQYF.

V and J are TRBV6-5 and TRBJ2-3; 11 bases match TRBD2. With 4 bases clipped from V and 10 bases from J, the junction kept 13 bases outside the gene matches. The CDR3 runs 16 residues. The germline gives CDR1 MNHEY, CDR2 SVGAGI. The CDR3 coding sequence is TGTGCCAGCAGTTTGTGGGACCCGGCGGGACTAGCGGCGCAGTATTTT. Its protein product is CASSLWDPAGLAAQYF.